These 20 T cell receptor beta chains originate from one sample sequenced in a study of T-cell reconstitution after alpha-beta-depleted transplantation in children. For TCRbeta, the library was prepared with unique molecular identifiers. TCRdb re-called the PCR reads with MiXCR, one entry per CDR3 protein. This sample has 500,000 to 600,000 distinct CDR3 sequences, with 30% to 35% found just once. Sequences were derived from PBMCs from the stem cell graft donor, sampled from the stem cell graft. These receptor sequences come from a human donor who donated a stem cell graft to a child with aplastic anemia.

This clonotype was detected a few times. V and J are TRBV29-1 and TRBJ2-5; D possibly corresponds to TRBD1 (5 bases). Germline values: CDR1 SQVTM, CDR2 ANQGSEA. CDR3 size: 14 residues. The V gene lost 6 bases and the J gene lost 4 bases, with 18 bases spanning the gap. CDR3 amino acids: CSVTLAGKGETQYF. The DNA for the CDR3 is TGCAGCGTCACATTGGCAGGGAAAGGAGAGACCCAGTACTTC.

The V gene is TRBV20-1, the J gene TRBJ1-1; tentative D call: TRBD1 (5 bases). The CDR3 sequence is 15 residues long. From germline, CDR1 is DFQATT and CDR2 SNEGSKA (reference sequence). Trimming cost V 1 base and J 4 bases, with 16 bases left between them. The CDR3 region has the DNA TGCAGTGCTAGAGTGGGGGGGGTAGTAGCCACTGAAGCTTTCTTT. This translates into CSARVGGVVATEAFF.

V and J are TRBV29-1 and TRBJ2-5, with TRBD2 identical over 9 bases. The CDR3 extends over 14 amino acids. The trim removed 5 bases at V and 4 bases at J, leaving 8 bases unmatched. CDR1 is SQVTM, CDR2 ANQGSEA, per germline. The CDR3 region has the DNA TGCAGCGTTACCCTAGCGGGGCGGGGAGAGACCCAGTACTTC. This sequence encodes CSVTLAGRGETQYF.

This clonotype was observed a handful of times. The CDR3 sequence is CASSATQGLSNQPQHF. The DNA of the CDR3 is TGTGCCAGCAGCGCGACCCAGGGGCTATCAAATCAGCCCCAGCATTTT. This chain joins TRBV7-6 and TRBJ1-5; a possible D gene is TRBD1 (6 bases). Looked up from germline, CDR1 is SGHVS and CDR2 is FNYEAQ. V was trimmed by 5 bases and J by 4 bases, leaving 18 bases between them. There are 16 residues in the CDR3.

This clonotype has just a few counts. The rearrangement joins TRBV15 to TRBJ2-1; D gene ambiguous. CDR1 and CDR2 from the germline V gene are LNHNV and YYDKDF (reference sequence). The CDR3 spans 13 residues. V lost 0 bases, J lost 5 bases, and 5 bases lay in between. CDR3 residues: CATSRDIHNEQFF. The CDR3 DNA follows: TGTGCCACCAGCAGAGACATTCACAATGAGCAGTTCTTC.

The rearrangement uses TRBV2 and TRBJ2-6, with D perhaps matching TRBD1 (6 bases). V was pared by 8 bases and J by 0 bases, with 14 bases between. Germline CDR1 is SNHLY and CDR2 is FYNNEI. The CDR3 runs 16 residues. Here the CDR3 reads CASHRDNLSGANVLTF. The CDR3 DNA sequence: TGTGCCAGCCACCGGGACAACCTCTCTGGGGCCAACGTCCTGACTTTC.

The sample holds a few counts of this clonotype. The gene calls are TRBV7-2 and TRBJ2-1; D gene unclear. V lost 2 bases and J 5 bases, leaving 13 bases between the germline ends. CDR1 and CDR2 (germline): SGHTA, FQGNSA. The CDR3 consists of 15 residues. In nucleotides, the CDR3 is TGTGCCAGCAGCTTACTTAACGCAGGACACAATGAGCAGTTCTTC. It encodes CASSLLNAGHNEQFF.

In this sample, this clonotype turned up a few times. J is TRBJ2-3 and V is TRBV29-1; 10 nucleotides match TRBD2. The CDR3 has 15 amino acids. Germline CDR1 and CDR2: SQVTM and ANQGSEA. Trimming took 3 bases from V and 3 from J; bases not matched to a gene: 6. The CDR3 spells CSVELAGAGTDTQYF. The CDR3 region has the DNA TGCAGCGTTGAGCTAGCGGGAGCGGGGACAGATACGCAGTATTTT.

The V and J genes are TRBV18 and TRBJ2-1; TRBD2 matches at 10 bases. The CDR3 consists of 15 residues. Germline CDR1 reads KGHSH; CDR2 reads LQKENI. J lost 9 bases, V lost 3 bases, and 8 bases had no gene match. The CDR3: CASSPSAGGHGEQFF. CDR3 coding DNA: TGTGCCAGCTCACCTTCAGCGGGAGGGCATGGTGAGCAGTTCTTC. Drawing the rest from reference TRBV18 and TRBJ2-1, the complete variable domain is NAGVMQNPRHLVRRRGQEARLRCSPMKGHSHVYWYRQLPEEGLKFMVYLQKENIIDESGMPKERFSAEFPKEGPSILRIQQVVRGDSAAYFCASSPSAGGHGEQFFGPGTRLTVL.

This clonotype was observed a few times. The V gene is TRBV7-2, the J gene TRBJ1-1; 12 positions agree with TRBD1. The CDR3 is 14 amino acids. V trimming: 4 bases; J trimming: 6 bases; junction bases outside the gene matches: 3. Germline values: CDR1 SGHTA, CDR2 FQGNSA. The DNA of the CDR3 is TGTGCCAGCAGCTCGGGACAGGGGGCGCCTGAAGCTTTCTTT. As protein: CASSSGQGAPEAFF.

This clonotype has only a few counts. CDR3 loop: CASSILGEKNIQYF. In nucleotides, the CDR3 is TGTGCCAGTAGTATTCTGGGGGAAAAAAACATTCAGTACTTC. V usage is TRBV19 and J usage is TRBJ2-4; D tentatively fits TRBD1 or TRBD2 (5 bases each). The V end lost 3 bases, the J end lost 4 bases, and 10 bases lay between the germline ends. Germline V gene sequence: CDR1 LNHDA, CDR2 SQIVND (reference sequence). The CDR3 is 14 residues long.

Here the CDR3 DNA reads TGCAGTGCGAGGACAGGGGGCGCCGATGGCTACACCTTC. Residues: CSARTGGADGYTF. V usage is TRBV20-1 and J usage is TRBJ1-2, with 11 bases that match TRBD1. The CDR3 has 13 amino acids. Germline CDR1 reads DFQATT; CDR2 reads SNEGSKA (reference sequence). Germline trimming cut 6 bases from V and 6 bases from J; bases unmatched to any gene: 6.

This clonotype turned up a few times. This chain joins TRBV7-2 and TRBJ2-2, with no clear D. Per the germline V gene, CDR1 is SGHTA and CDR2 is FQGNSA. Deletions cut 0 bases from V and 2 bases from J, with 7 bases between. The CDR3 is made up of 15 amino acids. The CDR3 bases are TGTGCCAGCAGCTTAGCTTTCCTTAACACCGGGGAGCTGTTTTTT. Translating gives CASSLAFLNTGELFF. Variable domain in full (rest from reference TRBV7-2 and TRBJ2-2): GAGVSQSPSNKVTEKGKDVELRCDPISGHTALYWYRQSLGQGLEFLIYFQGNSAPDKSGLPSDRFSAERTGGSVSTLTIQRTQQEDSAVYLCASSLAFLNTGELFFGEGSRLTVL.

This clonotype was recorded many times. This chain uses TRBV6-1 with TRBJ1-1; 8 bases agree with TRBD1. CDR1 is MNHNS, CDR2 SASEGT, per germline. V was pared by 6 bases and J by 4 bases, with 10 bases of the junction left unmatched. There are 15 residues in the CDR3. The CDR3 is CASSLDRGGSTEAFF. DNA of the CDR3: TGTGCCAGCAGCCTAGACAGGGGAGGAAGCACTGAAGCTTTCTTT.

This clonotype turned up a few times. V and J are TRBV12-3 or TRBV12-4 and TRBJ1-2; D might be TRBD1 (5 bases). The CDR3 has 16 residues. With 5 bases removed from V and 6 bases from J, the gap between germline ends came to 22 bases. CDR3 residues: CASSPPSGQGGNGYTF. The CDR3 nucleotides are TGTGCCAGCAGTCCACCTTCGGGGCAGGGCGGTAATGGCTACACCTTC.

As regards this clonotype: One junction end disagrees with the germline gene, perhaps due to a read error. The chain uses TRBV20-1 and TRBJ2-7; TRBD2 is a possible D gene (6 bases). The CDR3 contains 13 residues. The germline CDR1 and CDR2 sequences are DFQATT and SNEGSKA (reference sequence). The CDR3 region has the DNA TGCGGTGCTTGCGGGACTCGGGTTGACGAGCAGTACTTC. Amino acids: CGACGTRVDEQYF.

This clonotype was detected only once. The V gene is TRBV5-1, the J gene TRBJ2-2; D gene unclear. This CDR3 has 16 amino acids. From germline, CDR1 is SGHRS and CDR2 YFSETQ. V was trimmed by 0 bases and J by 1 base, leaving 10 bases between them. CDR3: CASSLEGGRNTGELFF. CDR3 nucleotides: TGCGCCAGCAGCTTGGAGGGTGGACGGAACACCGGGGAGCTGTTTTTT.

This clonotype appeared a single time. The genes are TRBV5-5 and TRBJ2-1, with 10 bases that match TRBD1. Germline CDR1 and CDR2: SGHKS and YYEKEE (reference sequence). The V gene end was trimmed by 4 bases and the J gene end by 4 bases; junction bases not matched to a gene: 8. CDR3 length equals 16 residues. The CDR3 loop is CASSARTGGYYNEQFF. In DNA form, the CDR3 reads TGTGCCAGCAGCGCCCGGACAGGGGGATATTACAATGAGCAGTTCTTC.

CDR3 nucleotide sequence: TGCGCCAGCAGCTGGGGCAAAACTAGCGGGAGGGACTACGAGCAGTACTTC. Translating gives CASSWGKTSGRDYEQYF. The chain employs TRBV5-1 and TRBJ2-7, with 13 bases lining up with TRBD2. Trimming cost V 3 bases and J 3 bases; bases outside gene matches: 9. This CDR3 is built from 17 residues. The V gene's germline CDR1 is SGHRS and CDR2 YFSETQ.

This clonotype came up a few times. This chain joins TRBV6-4 and TRBJ2-3; D remains unclear. From germline, CDR1 is MRHNA and CDR2 SNTAGT. Trimming removed 0 bases at V and 0 bases at J, with 4 bases between. The CDR3 covers 14 residues. CDR3 sequence: CASSDSGSTDTQYF. CDR3 bases: TGTGCCAGCAGTGACTCAGGAAGCACAGATACGCAGTATTTT.